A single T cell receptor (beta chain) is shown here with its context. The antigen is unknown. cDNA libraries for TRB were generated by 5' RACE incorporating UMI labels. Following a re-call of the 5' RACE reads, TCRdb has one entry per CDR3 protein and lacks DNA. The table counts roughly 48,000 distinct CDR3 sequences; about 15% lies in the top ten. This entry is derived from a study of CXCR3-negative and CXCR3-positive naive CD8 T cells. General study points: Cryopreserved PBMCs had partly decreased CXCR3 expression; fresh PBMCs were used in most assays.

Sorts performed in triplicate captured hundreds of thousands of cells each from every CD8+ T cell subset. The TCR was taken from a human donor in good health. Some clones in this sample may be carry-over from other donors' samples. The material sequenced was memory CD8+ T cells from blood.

The CDR3 region is CASSLGPEHRNYEQYF. The chain is built from TRBV7-2 and TRBJ2-7; TCRdb indicates TRBD1, and absent DNA this call remains unverified. CDR3 size: 16 residues. Germline CDR1 SGHTA, CDR2 FQGNSA.